Given below is one T cell receptor beta chain in context. The junction shows a germline mismatch at one end, possibly a read error. The data are from a study of blood T cell repertoires in COVID-19. Study details: From T cells, B-cell-depleted T cells, or PBMCs came the material, which was cDNA or gDNA.

Individuals aged 18 to 89 years were recruited from about two dozen US areas. TCRdb keeps only in-frame clones here, not all; method: immunoSEQ multiplex PCR. The sample lists roughly 150,000 clones; about 84% were seen once. The TCR sequence derives from a young woman who had been exposed to COVID-19. The sample taken for sequencing was PBMCs or T cells enriched from blood (not recorded which).

In nucleotides, the CDR3 is TGTGCCAGCAGGGAAGTCCTCACCGGGGAGCTGTTTTTT. Translation gives CASREVLTGELFF. The chain joins TRBV2 to TRBJ2-2; D gene uncertain. Germline CDR1 is SNHLY and CDR2 is FYNNEI. This CDR3 has 13 amino acids. The full variable domain, with the rest looked up from reference TRBV2 and TRBJ2-2, is EPEVTQTPSHQVTQMGQEVILRCVPISNHLYFYWYRQILGQKVEFLVSFYNNEISEKSEIFDDQFSVERPDGSNFTLKIRSTKLEDSAMYFCASREVLTGELFFGEGSRLTVL.